This T cell receptor (beta chain) was observed in a study of blood T cell repertoires in COVID-19. Data came from immunoSEQ multiplex PCR; TCRdb stores just in-frame clones and leaves some out. Among a few hundred thousand clones listed, over 75% were seen once. Participants reported their clinical history, and cohort assignment relied on those reports. Germline V CDR1 and CDR2: SGHTA, FQGTGA. The CDR3 loop spans 15 amino acids. Trimming took 6 bases from V and 2 from J, leaving 11 bases between them. This clonotype was sampled from a man aged 40-55 years who had recovered from COVID-19. Sequencing used PBMCs or T cells enriched from blood (not recorded which). This rearrangement joins TRBV7-3 to TRBJ2-6, with a tentative D call TRBD1 (5 bases). CDR3 in DNA: TGTGCCAGCAGTTTCAGACAGCCTGGGGCCAACGTCCTGACTTTC. Translating gives CASSFRQPGANVLTF.